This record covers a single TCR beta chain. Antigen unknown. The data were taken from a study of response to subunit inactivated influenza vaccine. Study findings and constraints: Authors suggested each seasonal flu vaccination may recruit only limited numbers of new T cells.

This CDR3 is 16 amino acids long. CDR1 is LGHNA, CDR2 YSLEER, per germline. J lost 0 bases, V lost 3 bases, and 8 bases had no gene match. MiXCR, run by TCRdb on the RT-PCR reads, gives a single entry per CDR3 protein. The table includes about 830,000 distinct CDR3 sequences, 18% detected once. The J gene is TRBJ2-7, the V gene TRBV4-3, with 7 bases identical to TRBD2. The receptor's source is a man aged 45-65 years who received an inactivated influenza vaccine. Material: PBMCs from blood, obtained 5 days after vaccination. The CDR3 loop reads CASSHIAGTSSYEQYF. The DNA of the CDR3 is TGCGCCAGCAGCCATATAGCGGGTACCTCCTCCTACGAGCAGTACTTC.